Shown below are 15 T cell receptor beta chains from a single sample sequenced in a study of prognosis after radiotherapy for stage I lung cancer. TCR beta CDR3 was amplified from genomic DNA by two-round multiplex PCR. Round one of PCR was performed, and it used primers specific to each TRBV and TRBJ gene. TCRdb redid the calling of the multiplex PCR reads with MiXCR, one entry per CDR3 protein. The repertoire includes around 30,000 distinct CDR3 sequences, around 29% of them detected once, and about 12% sits in the top ten. The specimen was PBMCs, collected before or after stereotactic body radiation therapy (not recorded which). The receptor source for this set is a donor aged 50 or older with non-small cell lung cancer.

This clonotype was seen repeatedly, ten times or more. The chain employs TRBV30 and TRBJ1-3; tentatively, D is TRBD1 (6 bases). The CDR3 consists of 16 residues. Deletions cut 1 base from V and 2 bases from J, with 15 bases between. Germline CDR1 is GTSNPN and CDR2 is SVGIG (reference sequence). CDR3 loop: CAWSDWGRTTGNTIYF. CDR3 sequence (DNA): TGTGCCTGGAGTGATTGGGGGCGGACCACTGGAAACACCATATATTTT.

Concerning this clonotype itself: A read error is the likely source, as a far larger clone sits one nucleotide away. The chain joins TRBV6-9 to TRBJ1-5; D gene uncertain. Trimming stripped 3 bases from V and 3 bases from J, with 3 bases between. Germline V lookup: CDR1 MNHGY, CDR2 SVAAGI. The CDR3 length is 12 residues. CDR3 sequence reads: CASSYTNQPQHF. CDR3 DNA: TGTGCCAGCAGTTACACCAATCAGCCCCAGCATTTT.

The rearrangement joins TRBV9 to TRBJ1-6, with D possibly TRBD1 on 5 matching bases. V gave up 4 bases and J gave up 3 bases, with 17 bases separating them. Germline lookup yields CDR1 SGDLS and CDR2 YYNGEE. This CDR3 has 17 residues. This CDR3 reads CASSSGPGRGYNSPLHF. The CDR3 region has the DNA TGTGCCAGCAGCTCGGGCCCTGGGAGGGGCTATAATTCACCCCTCCACTTT.

This chain links TRBV20-1 with TRBJ2-1; the D gene is possibly TRBD2 (5 bases). CDR3 length: 14 amino acids. Looked up from germline, CDR1 is DFQATT and CDR2 is SNEGSKA (reference sequence). V lost 6 bases, J lost 2 bases, and 14 bases lay in between. The CDR3 spells CSAPRSGPYNEQFF. The CDR3 nucleotides are TGCAGTGCGCCGAGGAGCGGACCCTACAATGAGCAGTTCTTC.

The chain couples TRBV28 to TRBJ1-6; no definite D call. Trimming left V 2 bases short and J 19 bases short, with 15 bases between. CDR3 length: 12 amino acids. Germline values: CDR1 MDHEN, CDR2 SYDVKM. The CDR3 nucleotides read TGTGCCAGCAGTTTAAACGATTCACCCATACACTTT. It encodes CASSLNDSPIHF. Full variable domain (remainder filled in from reference TRBV28 and TRBJ1-6): DVKVTQSSRYLVKRTGEKVFLECVQDMDHENMFWYRQDPGLGLRLIYFSYDVKMKEKGDIPEGYSVSREKKERFSLILESASTNQTSMYLCASSLNDSPIHFGNGTRLTVT.

This clonotype was seen ten or more times. The rearrangement links TRBV10-3 to TRBJ1-2; no firm D call. V was pared by 2 bases and J by 10 bases, with 14 bases between. This CDR3 has 13 amino acids. CDR1 is ENHRY and CDR2 is SYGVKD in the germline V gene. The CDR3 loop is CAISEGGSAIYTF. The CDR3 region has the DNA TGTGCCATCAGTGAGGGTGGATCTGCGATCTACACCTTC.

In its sample, this clonotype was seen many times. The J gene is TRBJ1-2, the V gene TRBV5-6; D is perhaps TRBD1 (6 bases). The CDR3 totals 15 residues. Trimming took off 3 bases at V and 8 bases at J, with 20 bases between the two ends. Germline lookup yields CDR1 SGHDT and CDR2 YYEEEE. CDR3 in amino acids: CASSWGPGQGGGYTF. The CDR3 nucleotides read TGTGCCAGCAGCTGGGGGCCGGGGCAGGGAGGCGGCTACACCTTC.

With regard to this clonotype: This may stem from a read error, because a much larger clone lies one nucleotide away. This chain connects TRBV19 to TRBJ1-5; 7 positions agree with TRBD1. This CDR3 contains 15 residues. Germline V gene sequence: CDR1 LNHDA, CDR2 SQIVND (reference sequence). V gave up 5 bases and J gave up 7 bases; unmatched junction bases: 11. DNA of the CDR3: TGTGCCAGTAGTTCTGACAGGGTAGGAAGCCAGCCCCAGCATTTT. Translated: CASSSDRVGSQPQHF.

This chain connects TRBV11-1 to TRBJ2-1, with 8 positions matching TRBD2. Germline V gives CDR1 SGHAT, CDR2 FQDESV (reference sequence). Trimming at V came to 5 bases and at J to 13 bases, leaving 16 bases not matched to a gene. The CDR3 extends over 15 amino acids. As DNA, the CDR3 is TGTGCCAGCAGCGTTAGCGGGGTAGGGTACAATGGTCAGTTCTTC. It specifies CASSVSGVGYNGQFF.

This clonotype was seen many times. V and J are TRBV10-2 and TRBJ1-1; 9 bases match TRBD1. V shed 6 bases and J 3 bases; nucleotides not matched to a gene: 8. Germline V lookup: CDR1 WSHSY, CDR2 SAAADI. The CDR3 extends over 15 amino acids. CDR3 nucleotide sequence: TGCGCCAGCAGGCGACAGGGGGTTATCTACACTGAAGCTTTCTTT. Translated, it gives CASRRQGVIYTEAFF.

This clonotype was observed at least ten times. The CDR3 spells CASSPTAEAFF. In DNA form, the CDR3 reads TGTGCCAGCAGCCCGACCGCTGAAGCTTTCTTT. The genes are TRBV28 and TRBJ1-1; D is unclear. Trimming removed 6 bases at V and 6 bases at J, with 8 bases between. Germline CDR1 MDHEN, CDR2 SYDVKM. The CDR3 is made up of 11 amino acids.

This clonotype has a count of ten or more. The chain couples TRBV5-6 to TRBJ2-7; D tentatively reads TRBD1 or TRBD2 (5 bases each). The germline V gene has CDR1 SGHDT and CDR2 YYEEEE. The V end was cut by 0 bases, the J end by 3 bases, with 10 bases between. The CDR3 loop spans 14 amino acids. The CDR3 loop is CASSLAGASYEQYF. The DNA for the CDR3 is TGTGCCAGCAGCTTGGCCGGGGCAAGCTACGAGCAGTACTTC.

The chain carries TRBV6-2 or TRBV6-3 and TRBJ1-6; D ambiguous. This CDR3 spans 13 amino acids. V was shortened by 5 bases and J by 7 bases, with 9 bases between the two germline ends. Per the germline V gene, CDR1 is MNHEY and CDR2 is SVGEGT. Here the CDR3 DNA reads TGTGCCAGCAGTCCAAACATGAATTCACCCCTCCACTTT. Its translation is CASSPNMNSPLHF.

Ten or more counts support this clonotype. This rearrangement joins TRBV5-1 to TRBJ2-1; 10 nucleotides match TRBD2. Per the germline V gene, CDR1 is SGHRS and CDR2 is YFSETQ. The CDR3 covers 17 residues. V gave up 0 bases and J gave up 7 bases; unmatched junction bases: 10. The CDR3 reads CASSLVRLAGASNEQFF. CDR3 sequence (DNA): TGCGCCAGCAGCTTGGTTAGGCTAGCGGGAGCGTCGAATGAGCAGTTCTTC. Supplemented by reference TRBV5-1 and TRBJ2-1, the full variable domain reads KAGVTQTPRYLIKTRGQQVTLSCSPISGHRSVSWYQQTPGQGLQFLFEYFSETQRNKGNFPGRFSGRQFSNSRSEMNVSTLELGDSALYLCASSLVRLAGASNEQFFGPGTRLTVL.

Details on this clonotype: Since a much larger clone is just one base distant, this may be a read error. The V call is TRBV3-1, the J call TRBJ1-1; D is undetermined. The CDR3 consists of 13 residues. Germline values: CDR1 LGHDT, CDR2 YNNKEL (reference sequence). CDR3 in amino acids: CASSQDPHTEALF. The CDR3 bases are TGTGCCAGCAGCCAAGACCCCCACACTGAAGCTCTCTTT.